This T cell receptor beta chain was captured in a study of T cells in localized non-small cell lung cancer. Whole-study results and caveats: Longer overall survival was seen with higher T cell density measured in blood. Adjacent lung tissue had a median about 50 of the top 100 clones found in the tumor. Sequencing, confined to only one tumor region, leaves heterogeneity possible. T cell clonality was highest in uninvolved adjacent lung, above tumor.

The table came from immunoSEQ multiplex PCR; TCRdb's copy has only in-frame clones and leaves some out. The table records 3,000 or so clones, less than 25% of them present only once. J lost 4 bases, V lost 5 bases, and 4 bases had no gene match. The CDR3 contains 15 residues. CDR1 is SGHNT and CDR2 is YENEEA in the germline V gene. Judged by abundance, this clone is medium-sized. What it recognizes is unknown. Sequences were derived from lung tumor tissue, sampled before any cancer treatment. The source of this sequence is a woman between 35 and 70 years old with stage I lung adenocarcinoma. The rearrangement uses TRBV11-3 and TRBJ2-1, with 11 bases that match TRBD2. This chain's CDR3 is CASSTTSGAYNEQFF. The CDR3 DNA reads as TGTGCCAGCAGCACGACTAGCGGGGCTTACAATGAGCAGTTCTTC.